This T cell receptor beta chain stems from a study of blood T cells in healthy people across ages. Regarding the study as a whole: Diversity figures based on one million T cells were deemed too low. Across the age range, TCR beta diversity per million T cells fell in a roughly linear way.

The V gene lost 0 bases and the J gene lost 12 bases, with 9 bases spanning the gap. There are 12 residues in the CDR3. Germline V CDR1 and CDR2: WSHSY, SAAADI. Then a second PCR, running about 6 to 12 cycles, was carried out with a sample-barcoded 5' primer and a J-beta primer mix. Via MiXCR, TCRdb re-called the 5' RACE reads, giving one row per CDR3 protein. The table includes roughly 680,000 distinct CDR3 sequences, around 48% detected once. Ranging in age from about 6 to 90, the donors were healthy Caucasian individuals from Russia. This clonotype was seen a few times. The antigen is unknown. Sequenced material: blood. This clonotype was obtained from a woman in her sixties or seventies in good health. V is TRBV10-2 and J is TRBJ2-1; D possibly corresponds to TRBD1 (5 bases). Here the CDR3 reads CASSESDTGQFF. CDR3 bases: TGCGCCAGCAGTGAGTCTGACACAGGGCAGTTCTTC.